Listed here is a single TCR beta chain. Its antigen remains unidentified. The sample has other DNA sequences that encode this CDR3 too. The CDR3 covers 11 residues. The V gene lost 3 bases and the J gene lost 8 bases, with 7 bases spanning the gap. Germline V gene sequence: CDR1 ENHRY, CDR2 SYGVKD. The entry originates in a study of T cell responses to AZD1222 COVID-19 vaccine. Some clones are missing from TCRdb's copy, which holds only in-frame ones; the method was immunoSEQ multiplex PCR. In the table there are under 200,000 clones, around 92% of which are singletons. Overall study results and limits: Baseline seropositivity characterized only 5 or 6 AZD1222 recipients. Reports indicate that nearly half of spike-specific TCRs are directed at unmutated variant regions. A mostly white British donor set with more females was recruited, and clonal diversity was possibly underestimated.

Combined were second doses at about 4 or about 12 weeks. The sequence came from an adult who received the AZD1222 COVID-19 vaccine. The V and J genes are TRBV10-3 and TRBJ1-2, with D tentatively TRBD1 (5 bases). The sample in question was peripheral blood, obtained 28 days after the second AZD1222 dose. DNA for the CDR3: TGTGCCATCAGTGAAAGGGACGGCTACACCTTC. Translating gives CAISERDGYTF.